This TCR beta chain was found in a study of OX40 agonist ivuxolimab in advanced cancers. Whole-study context: Patients were dosed intravenously with ivuxolimab at 0.01 to 10 mg/kg every 2 weeks. Dose-escalation cases comprised hepatocellular carcinoma, melanoma, renal cell or head and neck cancer. Study-wide points: Low normalized T-cell clonal expansion was additionally recorded for some nonresponders. With doses of 0.1 to 3.0 mg/kg, CD4+ and CD8+ blood T cells had undergone clonal expansion by week 6.

Trimming pared 4 bases from V and 1 base from J, leaving 9 bases between. This CDR3 has 14 residues. Germline loops: CDR1 SGHTA, CDR2 FQGNSA. This clone was seen a handful of times. What it recognizes is unknown. In the same sample, other DNA sequences code for this CDR3. TCRdb keeps only in-frame clones here, not all; method: immunoSEQ multiplex PCR. This sample has some 70,000 clones, with about 84% found just once. This clonotype was obtained from an adult with an advanced solid tumor such as melanoma, head and neck, liver or kidney cancer. This chain connects TRBV7-2 to TRBJ2-3; possibly TRBD2 for D (5 bases). Sample: CD4+ or CD8+ T cells sorted from blood, taken in a trial of the OX40 agonist ivuxolimab. Here the CDR3 DNA reads TGTGCCAGCAGCTCCCGGACTGGCACAGATACGCAGTATTTT. It codes for CASSSRTGTDTQYF.